The 3 T cell receptor beta chains below all came from one sample that was sequenced in a study of blood T cell repertoires in COVID-19. Generated by immunoSEQ multiplex PCR, the TCRdb table keeps only in-frame clones and is missing some. The sample lists approximately 300,000 clones; roughly 90% were seen once. The sample consisted of peripheral blood. The receptors come from a woman in her fifties or sixties with active or convalescent COVID-19.

V and J are TRBV24-1 and TRBJ1-5, with TRBD1 matching 8 bases. V gave up 4 bases and J gave up 7 bases; unmatched junction bases: 8. Per germline, CDR1 KGHDR and CDR2 SFDVKD. The CDR3 has 15 amino acids. The CDR3 sequence: CATSDPDRVCQPQHF. CDR3 sequence (DNA): TGTGCCACCAGTGACCCGGACAGGGTGTGCCAGCCCCAGCATTTT.

The V and J genes are TRBV5-4 and TRBJ2-3, with D perhaps matching TRBD2 (5 bases). Looked up from germline, CDR1 is SGHNT and CDR2 is YYREEE (reference sequence). This CDR3 region has 16 residues. V lost 1 base to trimming and J lost 3 bases, with 15 bases between them. The CDR3 DNA reads TGTGCCAGCAGCTTGAAACGGTCGGGGTCAACAGATACGCAGTATTTT. Translation: CASSLKRSGSTDTQYF.

This chain uses TRBV25-1 with TRBJ1-1; 12 nucleotides match TRBD1. In germline, CDR1 is MGHDK, CDR2 SYGVNS. J lost 5 bases, V lost 3 bases, and 4 bases had no gene match. This CDR3 has 15 amino acids. The CDR3 DNA is TGTGCCAGCAGTGAGGGACAGGGGGCCTATACTGAAGCTTTCTTT. Translated, it gives CASSEGQGAYTEAFF.